The 26 T cell receptor beta chains presented below share a single source sample, sequenced in a study of blood T cell repertoires in COVID-19. Assay: immunoSEQ multiplex PCR; the TCRdb copy retains only in-frame clones and omits some. The sample has around 210,000 clones, 85% to 90% seen once. What was sequenced was peripheral blood. These receptor sequences come from a woman in her 70s with acute or convalescent COVID-19.

This clone was picked up one time. The V gene is TRBV11-2, the J gene TRBJ2-7, with 8 bases that match TRBD2. J gave up 7 bases and V 5 bases, and 7 bases lay outside the gene matches. Germline V gene data show CDR1 as SGHAT and CDR2 as FQNNGV. The CDR3 has 13 amino acids. The CDR3 nucleotides are TGTGCCAGCAGCCCTATACGGGGGGGAGAGCAGTACTTC. The encoded protein is CASSPIRGGEQYF.

This chain joins TRBV11-3 and TRBJ2-3, with 10 positions matching TRBD1. The CDR3 is 16 amino acids. V trimming: 5 bases; J trimming: 1 base; junction bases outside the gene matches: 6. CDR1 is SGHNT, CDR2 YENEEA, per germline. CDR3 DNA sequence: TGTGCCAGCAGCCCCCGAGGACAGGGGGGCACAGATACGCAGTATTTT. The encoded protein is CASSPRGQGGTDTQYF.

The chain couples TRBV5-4 to TRBJ1-6, with a weak D call TRBD1 (5 bases). This CDR3 has 14 residues. The V end lost 4 bases, the J end lost 6 bases, and 11 bases lay between the germline ends. Germline loops: CDR1 SGHNT, CDR2 YYREEE (reference sequence). The CDR3 loop reads CASSPGGSNSPLHF. The DNA of the CDR3 is TGTGCCAGCAGCCCGGGGGGGAGTAATTCACCCCTCCACTTT.

This chain connects TRBV7-9 to TRBJ1-4, with 7 bases aligning to TRBD1. Looked up from germline, CDR1 is SEHNR and CDR2 is FQNEAQ (reference sequence). The CDR3 totals 15 residues. J was trimmed by 8 bases and V by 0 bases; bases with no gene match: 6. The CDR3: CASSLAIGGGEKLFF. The CDR3 DNA follows: TGTGCCAGCAGCTTAGCCATAGGGGGCGGCGAAAAACTGTTTTTT. The full variable domain, in which reference TRBV7-9 and TRBJ1-4 provide the parts outside the CDR3, is DTGVSQNPRHKITKRGQNVTFRCDPISEHNRLYWYRQTLGQGPEFLTYFQNEAQLEKSRLLSDRFSAERPKGSFSTLEIQRTEQGDSAMYLCASSLAIGGGEKLFFGSGTQLSVL.

This CDR3 is CATSRLMYSGRKGYEQFF. In DNA, the CDR3 is TGTGCCACCAGCAGGCTTATGTACAGCGGGAGGAAGGGCTATGAGCAGTTCTTC. The rearrangement uses TRBV15 and TRBJ2-1; 9 nucleotides align to TRBD2. This CDR3 has 18 amino acids. The V and J ends lost 3 bases and 8 bases, in that order; junction bases with no gene match: 17. Germline values: CDR1 LNHNV, CDR2 YYDKDF (reference sequence).

The CDR3 DNA reads TGTGCCAGCAGCCAAGAAGGGGGCGGCCTCACTGAAGCTTTCTTT. Its protein is CASSQEGGGLTEAFF. This chain uses TRBV3-1 (or the pseudogene TRBV3-2) with TRBJ1-1; the match to TRBD1 covers 7 bases. This CDR3 region has 15 residues. J was trimmed by 4 bases and V by 0 bases; bases with no gene match: 5. The V gene's germline CDR1 is LGHDT and CDR2 YNNKEL (reference sequence).

The chain recombines TRBV7-9 with TRBJ2-1; 11 bases fit TRBD2. CDR1 SEHNR and CDR2 FQNEAQ come from the germline V gene (reference sequence). The CDR3 covers 16 residues. J gave up 8 bases and V 4 bases, and 10 bases lay outside the gene matches. CDR3 DNA sequence: TGTGCCAGCAGCTCACTAGCGGGAGTTTCCAGGGATGAGCAGTTCTTC. Translation: CASSSLAGVSRDEQFF.

V usage is TRBV14 and J usage is TRBJ1-5; no clear D. The CDR3 has 16 amino acids. V was cut by 0 bases and J by 6 bases, with 15 bases left in between. Germline CDR1 and CDR2: SGHDN and FVKESK. CDR3 sequence reads: CASSQDRQGLTQPQHF. The CDR3 coding sequence is TGTGCCAGCAGCCAAGATAGGCAAGGACTCACTCAGCCCCAGCATTTT.

The chain employs TRBV18 and TRBJ2-3, with TRBD1 identical over 7 bases. The CDR3 consists of 14 residues. Looked up from germline, CDR1 is KGHSH and CDR2 is LQKENI. J gave up 6 bases and V 9 bases, and 12 bases lay outside the gene matches. CDR3 loop: CASSGQWKRDTQYF. CDR3 coding DNA: TGTGCCAGTTCGGGACAGTGGAAGCGGGATACGCAGTATTTT.

CDR3 in amino acids: CASSEAMGGNQPQHF. The CDR3, as DNA: TGTGCCAGCAGTGAAGCAATGGGGGGGAATCAGCCCCAGCATTTT. The V gene is TRBV2, the J gene TRBJ1-5; D may be TRBD1 (5 bases). The CDR3 consists of 15 residues. Per the germline V gene, CDR1 is SNHLY and CDR2 is FYNNEI. V was pared by 0 bases and J by 4 bases, with 10 bases between.

This chain joins TRBV6-1 and TRBJ1-2, with D uncertain. CDR1 MNHNS and CDR2 SASEGT come from the germline V gene. The CDR3 length is 12 residues. V gave up 3 bases and J gave up 4 bases, with 6 bases separating them. CDR3 nucleotide sequence: TGTGCCAGCAGTGAGTCTCCCTATGGCTACACCTTC. It translates to CASSESPYGYTF.

The chain recombines TRBV10-3 with TRBJ2-3; the match to TRBD2 covers 9 bases. In germline, CDR1 is ENHRY, CDR2 SYGVKD. CDR3 length equals 14 residues. Trimming cost V 10 bases and J 4 bases; bases outside gene matches: 9. The CDR3 DNA reads as TGTGCCAACTGGGCGGGGGGGCTCCCAGATACGCAGTATTTT. Its translation: CANWAGGLPDTQYF.

Here the CDR3 DNA reads TGTGCCATCAGTGACGTCCGACAGGGGCTGGATCAGCCCCAGCATTTT. Its translation: CAISDVRQGLDQPQHF. V and J are TRBV10-3 and TRBJ1-5; 8 positions agree with TRBD1. The CDR3 is 16 residues long. Germline loops: CDR1 ENHRY, CDR2 SYGVKD. V shed 3 bases, J shed 5 bases, and the junction held 9 bases outside the gene matches.

The chain carries TRBV20-1 and TRBJ2-2, with a weak D call TRBD2 (5 bases). The CDR3 totals 11 residues. V was trimmed by 3 bases and J by 7 bases, leaving 6 bases between them. Germline CDR1 DFQATT, CDR2 SNEGSKA (reference sequence). The CDR3 nucleotides are TGCAGTGCTAGCCGGGGCGGGGAGCTGTTTTTT. Amino acid sequence: CSASRGGELFF.

The chain employs TRBV7-2 and TRBJ2-1; 10 bases are a match to TRBD2. CDR3 length: 16 amino acids. With 3 bases clipped from V and 2 bases from J, the junction kept 4 bases outside the gene matches. The germline gives CDR1 SGHTA, CDR2 FQGNSA. CDR3 DNA: TGTGCCAGCAGCTTGTCCGGGACTAGCGCCTACAATGAGCAGTTCTTC. It yields the protein CASSLSGTSAYNEQFF.

The chain joins TRBV2 to TRBJ2-5; the D gene is possibly TRBD2 (6 bases). The CDR3 consists of 15 residues. Germline V gives CDR1 SNHLY, CDR2 FYNNEI. The ends were cut back, 8 bases at V and 5 bases at J, with 21 bases in the middle. CDR3 sequence (DNA): TGTGCCAGCCAATGGAAGGAGGGCTCAAGGGAGACCCAGTACTTC. Amino acid sequence: CASQWKEGSRETQYF.

Only a few counts were recorded for this clone. CDR3 sequence (DNA): TGCGCCAGCAGTGAGTCTGGAGGCTCTGGAAACACCATATATTTT. This translates into CASSESGGSGNTIYF. The genes are TRBV10-2 and TRBJ1-3, with D uncertain. Germline V gene lookup returns CDR1 WSHSY and CDR2 SAAADI. V lost 0 bases, J lost 0 bases, and 6 bases lay in between. This CDR3 spans 15 amino acids.

This clone has more than one count but fewer than ten. The chain joins TRBV18 to TRBJ1-2; possibly TRBD1 for D (5 bases). Trimming took off 0 bases at V and 2 bases at J, with 10 bases between the two ends. The CDR3 sequence is 15 residues long. Germline loops: CDR1 KGHSH, CDR2 LQKENI. In DNA form, the CDR3 reads TGTGCCAGCTCACCACCGGGGCTGGAGAACTATGGCTACACCTTC. This gives the protein CASSPPGLENYGYTF. Full variable domain (remainder filled in from reference TRBV18 and TRBJ1-2): NAGVMQNPRHLVRRRGQEARLRCSPMKGHSHVYWYRQLPEEGLKFMVYLQKENIIDESGMPKERFSAEFPKEGPSILRIQQVVRGDSAAYFCASSPPGLENYGYTFGSGTRLTVV.

The chain links TRBV2 to TRBJ2-1; D not certain. V was shortened by 9 bases and J by 8 bases, with 11 bases between the two germline ends. The germline V gene encodes CDR1 SNHLY and CDR2 FYNNEI. The CDR3 has 11 residues. CDR3 nucleotides: TGTGCCAGTGACAATTCCGATGAGCAGTTCTTC. Its translation is CASDNSDEQFF.

The chain recombines TRBV6-5 with TRBJ2-3, with TRBD1 identical over 11 bases. The CDR3 covers 15 residues. V was clipped by 10 bases and J by 3 bases; unmatched bases: 9. The germline CDR1 and CDR2 sequences are MNHEY and SVGAGI. The CDR3 nucleotides read TGTGCCACCTCAATCGGGACAGGGGGAACAGATACGCAGTATTTT. Protein sequence: CATSIGTGGTDTQYF.

V usage is TRBV4-2 and J usage is TRBJ2-1; 8 bases align to TRBD2. V was clipped by 3 bases and J by 4 bases; unmatched bases: 8. From germline, CDR1 is LGHNA and CDR2 YNFKEQ. The CDR3 spans 16 residues. The CDR3 bases are TGTGCCAGCAGCCAGACCACTAGCGGAGAATACAATGAGCAGTTCTTC. Its protein is CASSQTTSGEYNEQFF.

The chain combines TRBV28 with TRBJ1-3; D gene ambiguous. V was pared by 10 bases and J by 0 bases, with 7 bases between. The CDR3 has 12 residues. Per the germline V gene, CDR1 is MDHEN and CDR2 is SYDVKM. The CDR3 region has the DNA TGTGCCACCCTTAGCTCTGGAAACACCATATATTTT. This codes for CATLSSGNTIYF.

Only a few counts were recorded for this clone. The chain uses TRBV7-2 and TRBJ2-7; weak D call: TRBD1 (6 bases). The length of the CDR3 is 15 residues. Germline CDR1 is SGHTA and CDR2 is FQGNSA. V lost 2 bases and J lost 2, with 13 bases in between. The CDR3 reads CASSLLTDSTYEQYF. The CDR3 DNA reads as TGTGCCAGCAGCTTACTAACGGACAGCACCTACGAGCAGTACTTC. Supplemented by reference TRBV7-2 and TRBJ2-7, the full variable domain reads GAGVSQSPSNKVTEKGKDVELRCDPISGHTALYWYRQSLGQGLEFLIYFQGNSAPDKSGLPSDRFSAERTGGSVSTLTIQRTQQEDSAVYLCASSLLTDSTYEQYFGPGTRLTVT.

The chain joins TRBV12-3 or TRBV12-4 to TRBJ1-1, with a possible D match to TRBD1 (6 bases). The V and J ends lost 5 bases and 1 base respectively, with 8 bases between them. The CDR3 loop spans 13 amino acids. DNA for the CDR3: TGTGCCAGCAGTGGGGGGGCGAACACTGAAGCTTTCTTT. This gives the protein CASSGGANTEAFF.

This rearrangement joins TRBV5-4 to TRBJ1-4; 7 bases align to TRBD1. There are 15 residues in the CDR3. Germline CDR1 is SGHNT and CDR2 is YYREEE (reference sequence). The ends lost 3 bases at V and 5 bases at J; junction bases unmatched: 7. In DNA, the CDR3 is TGTGCCAGCAGCTCGTCGACAGGGAGGAATGAAAAACTGTTTTTT. Its protein is CASSSSTGRNEKLFF.

This clone appeared a single time. This chain links TRBV18 with TRBJ1-2, with 9 bases aligning to TRBD1. This CDR3 contains 13 residues. The germline V gene encodes CDR1 KGHSH and CDR2 LQKENI. Trimming cost V 1 base and J 8 bases; bases outside gene matches: 2. CDR3 amino acids: CASSPRTGEGYTF. Written as DNA, the CDR3 is TGTGCCAGCTCACCACGGACAGGGGAAGGCTACACCTTC. The whole variable domain, filled in from reference TRBV18 and TRBJ1-2, reads NAGVMQNPRHLVRRRGQEARLRCSPMKGHSHVYWYRQLPEEGLKFMVYLQKENIIDESGMPKERFSAEFPKEGPSILRIQQVVRGDSAAYFCASSPRTGEGYTFGSGTRLTVV.